The 25 T cell receptor beta chains in this list originate from one sample, sequenced in a study of Graves' ophthalmopathy and Graves' hyperthyroidism. Amplification from RNA transcripts yielded the TCR beta CDR3 regions. RT-PCR in the first round used HTBI primers; a second-round multiplex PCR followed. TCRdb redid the calling of the multiplex PCR reads with MiXCR, one entry per CDR3 protein. The table includes hundreds of thousands of distinct CDR3 sequences, 35% to 50% detected once. Sequencing was carried out using peripheral blood. The source of these receptors is an adult man with Graves' ophthalmopathy.

In the case of this clonotype: A much larger clonotype is one base distant, so this may be a read error. CDR3 sequence reads: CASSRGAKLFF. The CDR3, as DNA: TGTGCCAGCTCCCGGGGTGCAAAACTGTTTTTT. The J gene is TRBJ1-4, the V gene TRBV2; D not certain. Germline CDR1 reads SNHLY; CDR2 reads FYNNEI. This CDR3 comprises 11 residues. Trimming removed 8 bases from V and 10 bases from J, with 11 bases in between.

Concerning this clonotype: One end of the junction varies from germline; a read error may be responsible. The chain combines TRBV10-3 with TRBJ1-6, with D perhaps matching TRBD1 (5 bases). The CDR3 is 14 residues long. Germline V gene data show CDR1 as ENHRY and CDR2 as SYGVKD. This CDR3 is CASSLGGVGSPLHF. The CDR3 DNA is TGTGCCAGCAGTTTGGGAGGGGTTGGTTCACCCCTCCACTTT.

V usage is TRBV2 and J usage is TRBJ1-5; possibly TRBD1 for D (6 bases). Germline V gives CDR1 SNHLY, CDR2 FYNNEI. V lost 5 bases to trimming and J lost 6 bases, with 17 bases between them. This CDR3 is built from 15 residues. Here the CDR3 DNA reads TGTGCCAGCAGTCCGGTGGGCAGGGGAAGTCAGCCCCAGCATTTT. As protein: CASSPVGRGSQPQHF.

This clonotype was seen repeatedly, ten times or more. The rearrangement uses TRBV29-1 and TRBJ1-2, with 8 bases that match TRBD1. The germline CDR1 and CDR2 sequences are SQVTM and ANQGSEA. J gave up 7 bases and V 3 bases, and 7 bases lay outside the gene matches. The CDR3 is 13 amino acids. CDR3 loop: CSVDEGRGLGYTF. CDR3 nucleotide sequence: TGCAGCGTTGACGAGGGCAGGGGGCTTGGCTACACCTTC. The entire variable domain, with the rest obtained from reference TRBV29-1 and TRBJ1-2, is as follows: SAVISQKPSRDICQRGTSLTIQCQVDSQVTMMFWYRQQPGQSLTLIATANQGSEATYESGFVIDKFPISRPNLTFSTLTVSNMSPEDSSIYLCSVDEGRGLGYTFGSGTRLTVV.

J is TRBJ2-7 and V is TRBV4-3; D might be TRBD1 (6 bases). V lost 0 bases to trimming and J lost 3 bases, with 21 bases between them. CDR1 and CDR2 from the germline V gene are LGHNA and YSLEER. CDR3 length equals 18 residues. CDR3 loop: CASSQDFEDRRSNYEQYF. The CDR3 DNA reads TGCGCCAGCAGCCAAGATTTTGAGGACAGAAGATCCAACTACGAGCAGTACTTC.

Many counts were recorded for this clonotype. The chain combines TRBV10-3 with TRBJ1-1; D may be TRBD1 (5 bases). V shed 7 bases and J shed 4 bases, with 13 bases lying between them. The length of the CDR3 is 13 residues. From germline, CDR1 is ENHRY and CDR2 SYGVKD. This CDR3 is CAIKGVIATEAFF. CDR3 nucleotide sequence: TGTGCCATCAAAGGGGTTATAGCCACTGAAGCTTTCTTT.

The chain links TRBV2 to TRBJ1-2, with D perhaps matching TRBD1 (5 bases). V was trimmed by 6 bases and J by 2 bases, leaving 16 bases between them. The CDR3 sequence is 15 residues long. Germline-derived CDR1 and CDR2 are SNHLY and FYNNEI. The CDR3 region has the DNA TGTGCCAGCAGACCAACCGGGACCCTCAACTATGGCTACACCTTC. Translation gives CASRPTGTLNYGYTF.

As to this clonotype: This may be a read error: a much more frequent sequence differs by one nucleotide. V and J are TRBV9 and TRBJ2-7; D call uncertain. Germline V gives CDR1 SGDLS, CDR2 YYNGEE. This CDR3 has 14 residues. V was clipped by 4 bases and J by 7 bases, with 18 bases between them. The CDR3 nucleotides are TGTGCCAGCAGCCGAACGGGCGTAGTACGGGAGCAGTACTTC. Its protein is CASSRTGVVREQYF.

This clonotype was detected ten times or more. The J gene is TRBJ1-2, the V gene TRBV25-1; TRBD1 might be the D (6 bases). Between the trimmed V and J ends, which lost 4 bases and 7 bases, there was a span of 19 bases. The CDR3 loop spans 15 amino acids. CDR1 is MGHDK, CDR2 SYGVNS, per germline. The DNA of the CDR3 is TGTGCCAGCAGTGCAAACGCTCCGGGGGCGGGTGGCTACACCTTC. Translated: CASSANAPGAGGYTF.

This clonotype was seen ten or more times. The chain combines TRBV29-1 with TRBJ2-7; perhaps TRBD1 as D (6 bases). The V gene lost 3 bases and the J gene lost 2 bases, with 14 bases spanning the gap. The germline gives CDR1 SQVTM, CDR2 ANQGSEA. There are 14 residues in the CDR3. CDR3 nucleotide sequence: TGCAGCGTTGAGGTGGACAGCCCGGCCTACGAGCAGTACTTC. Protein sequence: CSVEVDSPAYEQYF.

This clonotype occurred many times. This chain joins TRBV19 and TRBJ2-7; unclear D gene. Germline V gives CDR1 LNHDA, CDR2 SQIVND (reference sequence). This CDR3 contains 13 residues. With 5 bases removed from V and 3 bases from J, the gap between germline ends came to 11 bases. CDR3 amino acids: CASSPSTLYEQYF. CDR3 nucleotide sequence: TGTGCCAGTAGTCCCTCCACCCTCTACGAGCAGTACTTC.

This clonotype was detected many times. The genes are TRBV5-4 and TRBJ2-7; 10 bases agree with TRBD2. V was clipped by 4 bases and J by 2 bases; unmatched bases: 6. There are 15 residues in the CDR3. Germline V CDR1 and CDR2: SGHNT, YYREEE (reference sequence). In DNA, the CDR3 is TGTGCCAGCAGCGTCGGGACTAGCGCGACCTACGAGCAGTACTTC. This encodes CASSVGTSATYEQYF.

The chain is built from TRBV29-1 and TRBJ2-5, with D maybe TRBD2 (5 bases). Germline V gene sequence: CDR1 SQVTM, CDR2 ANQGSEA. Between the trimmed V and J ends, which lost 8 bases and 2 bases, there was a span of 15 bases. The CDR3 spans 13 residues. CDR3 sequence: CSLGPGIQETQYF. The CDR3 region has the DNA TGCAGCTTAGGTCCGGGGATTCAAGAGACCCAGTACTTC.

This clonotype occurred a few times. The rearrangement joins TRBV2 to TRBJ2-7; D tentatively fits TRBD1 or TRBD2 (6 bases each). The length of the CDR3 is 12 residues. Germline V CDR1 and CDR2: SNHLY, FYNNEI. In DNA form, the CDR3 reads TGTGCTAGGCACCGGGGGCGGAACGAGCAGTACTTC. It is translated as CARHRGRNEQYF.

The chain uses TRBV7-3 and TRBJ2-7, with 10 nucleotides matching TRBD1. V was pared by 4 bases and J by 2 bases, with 5 bases of the junction left unmatched. The CDR3 consists of 15 residues. Germline V gene lookup returns CDR1 SGHTA and CDR2 FQGTGA. CDR3 amino acids: CASSSGTGVAYEQYF. The CDR3 DNA reads as TGTGCCAGCAGCTCCGGGACAGGGGTTGCCTACGAGCAGTACTTC.

The sample holds many counts of this clonotype. The chain recombines TRBV19 with TRBJ2-7; D gene ambiguous. The CDR3 has 13 residues. Germline loops: CDR1 LNHDA, CDR2 SQIVND (reference sequence). With 6 bases removed from V and 2 bases from J, the gap between germline ends came to 11 bases. CDR3 amino acids: CASRSPGTYEQYF. For the CDR3, the DNA is TGTGCCAGTAGATCGCCGGGTACCTACGAGCAGTACTTC.

As concerns this clonotype: At one boundary the junction diverges from the germline segment, which might be a read error. The genes are TRBV20-1 and TRBJ2-7; D is possibly TRBD1 (6 bases). Germline CDR1 and CDR2: DFQATT and SNEGSKA (reference sequence). The CDR3 length is 16 residues. The DNA of the CDR3 is TGCAGTACTAGAGGAACAGGGAGAGGGTCATACTACGAGCAGTACTTC. This sequence encodes CSTRGTGRGSYYEQYF.

With regard to this clonotype: Because the CDR3 is missing its conserved closing phenylalanine or tryptophan, this is likely a read error. The J gene is TRBJ2-5, the V gene TRBV5-5; no firm D call. The germline CDR1 and CDR2 sequences are SGHKS and YYEKEE (reference sequence). The CDR3 length is 14 residues. Trimming removed 0 bases from V and 1 base from J, with 7 bases in between. In DNA form, the CDR3 reads TGTGCCAGCAGCTTGGTTACAGCCCAAGAGACCCAGTACGTC. Protein sequence: CASSLVTAQETQYV.

This clonotype was detected only a few times. The chain recombines TRBV10-3 with TRBJ1-2, with D hard to call. Per germline, CDR1 ENHRY and CDR2 SYGVKD. This CDR3 comprises 14 residues. The V gene lost 10 bases and the J gene lost 2 bases, with 17 bases spanning the gap. The CDR3 is CASSPPVQNYGYTF. CDR3 nucleotides: TGTGCCAGCAGCCCTCCGGTACAGAACTATGGCTACACCTTC.

V gene TRBV7-9 combines with J gene TRBJ1-5, with 7 bases fitting TRBD1. This CDR3 comprises 16 residues. The V gene's germline CDR1 is SEHNR and CDR2 FQNEAQ (reference sequence). J gave up 2 bases and V 2 bases, and 6 bases lay outside the gene matches. DNA of the CDR3: TGTGCCAGCAGCTTAAGTGACAGGGTTGGCAATCAGCCCCAGCATTTT. The encoded protein is CASSLSDRVGNQPQHF.

This clonotype was observed at least ten times. The chain couples TRBV29-1 to TRBJ2-7, with D maybe TRBD1 (6 bases). The length of the CDR3 is 11 residues. Germline assignment: CDR1 SQVTM and CDR2 ANQGSEA. The V end was cut by 6 bases, the J end by 6 bases, with 12 bases between. DNA of the CDR3: TGCAGCGTGATGGACAGTTCCGAGCAGTACTTC. It codes for CSVMDSSEQYF.

This clonotype showed up just a few times. This chain connects TRBV7-2 to TRBJ1-5, with D unclear. The CDR3 covers 14 residues. CDR1 and CDR2 (germline): SGHTA, FQGNSA. Between the trimmed V and J ends, which lost 3 bases and 0 bases, there was a span of 6 bases. The CDR3 DNA sequence: TGTGCCAGCAGCTTCCGTAGTAGCAATCAGCCCCAGCATTTT. Translation gives CASSFRSSNQPQHF.

There are many counts of this clonotype. This chain connects TRBV29-1 to TRBJ2-5; 10 bases are a match to TRBD1. The V gene's germline CDR1 is SQVTM and CDR2 ANQGSEA. J was trimmed by 4 bases and V by 5 bases; bases with no gene match: 4. There are 13 residues in the CDR3. The chain's CDR3 is CSVCRDRGETQYF. CDR3 nucleotides: TGCAGCGTTTGTCGGGACAGGGGAGAGACCCAGTACTTC.

The V and J genes are TRBV11-2 and TRBJ1-1, with D hard to call. The CDR3 covers 14 residues. Germline values: CDR1 SGHAT, CDR2 FQNNGV. V was shortened by 4 bases and J by 6 bases, with 15 bases between the two germline ends. The CDR3 protein is CASSSHPKGAEAFF. The CDR3 nucleotides read TGTGCCAGCAGCTCGCATCCGAAGGGAGCTGAAGCTTTCTTT.

Points on this clonotype: Because the CDR3's place on the DNA is in doubt, the DNA is left out and the CDR3 is given as listed by TCRdb. V and J are TRBV7-9 and TRBJ2-2. In germline, CDR1 is SEHNR, CDR2 FQNEAQ (reference sequence). Counting both end residues, the CDR3 totals 11 amino acids. This chain's CDR3 is CASSFGGSCFF.